A selection of T cell receptor beta chains follows, all from one sample in a study of Graves' ophthalmopathy and Graves' hyperthyroidism. Each CDR3 protein is one row after TCRdb ran MiXCR on the multiplex PCR reads. The table lists some 1.1 million distinct CDR3 sequences, less than 45% of them singletons. Sequencing used peripheral blood or thyroid tissue (not recorded which). Receptors were obtained from an adult man with Graves' hyperthyroidism. CDR3s include the opening cysteine and the closing phenylalanine or tryptophan. Each record gives: J gene, D gene, clone size, V gene, CDR3 protein, CDR3 DNA. A D gene is named only where the DNA matches it firmly. Clone size is shown for a subset of rows, as once, few, many or a class of expanded clone.

TRBJ2-3 | - | - | TRBV6-4 | CASSDSRGTDTQYF | TGTGCCAGCAGTGACTCGCGGGGCACAGATACGCAGTATTTT
TRBJ2-5 | TRBD2 | many | TRBV5-1 | CASSLGSSGGLGETQYF | TGCGCCAGCAGCTTGGGCTCTAGCGGGGGATTAGGGGAGACCCAGTACTTC
TRBJ1-2 | TRBD1 | - | TRBV20-1 | CSARRTGSGWDYGYTF | TGCAGTGCTAGGAGGACAGGCTCTGGTTGGGACTATGGCTACACCTTC
TRBJ2-7 | TRBD2 | - | TRBV3-1 | CASSRGLADTYEQYF | TGTGCCAGCAGCCGAGGACTAGCGGACACCTACGAGCAGTACTTC
TRBJ1-1 | - | many | TRBV7-2 | CASSYRPGGEAFF | TGTGCCAGCAGCTACCGCCCCGGGGGTGAAGCTTTCTTT
TRBJ1-1 | - | many | TRBV12-3/TRBV12-4 | CASSSLLNTEAFF | TGTGCCAGCAGTTCACTGTTGAACACTGAAGCTTTCTTT
TRBJ2-7 | - | - | TRBV29-1 | CSSARMRWISSYEQYF | TGCAGCAGCGCTAGGATGCGGTGGATCAGCTCCTACGAGCAGTACTTC
TRBJ2-2 | - | - | TRBV5-1 | CASSVSGQSRTGELFF | TGCGCCAGCAGCGTCTCAGGACAGAGCCGCACCGGGGAGCTGTTTTTT
TRBJ2-5 | - | few | TRBV9 | CASSVYGGRETQYF | TGTGCCAGCAGCGTCTACGGGGGAAGAGAGACCCAGTACTTC
TRBJ2-2 | - | - | TRBV7-2 | CASSSTGELVF | TGTGCCAGCAGCTCGACCGGGGAGCTGGTTTTT
TRBJ1-5 | - | many | TRBV12-3/TRBV12-4 | CASSPVRGANQPQHF | TGTGCCAGCAGCCCGGTGAGGGGGGCGAATCAGCCCCAGCATTTT
TRBJ2-7 | TRBD1 | few | TRBV5-4 | CASSIGQVGYEQYF | TGTGCCAGCAGCATCGGACAGGTCGGCTACGAGCAGTACTTC
TRBJ2-7 | TRBD2 | - | TRBV9 | CASSVAAGGSYEQYF | TGTGCCAGCAGCGTAGCCGCGGGAGGCTCCTACGAGCAGTACTTC
TRBJ2-7 | - | - | TRBV20-1 | CSAADSRTYEQYF | TGCAGTGCTGCGGACAGTCGAACCTACGAGCAGTACTTC
TRBJ1-1 | - | many | TRBV19 | CASSIGQGTSAAFF | TGTGCCAGTAGTATAGGTCAGGGTACCTCGGCTGCTTTCTTT